Here is one T cell receptor (beta chain) with its context. Its antigen is undetermined. V was shortened by 2 bases and J by 0 bases, with 12 bases between the two germline ends. The germline CDR1 and CDR2 sequences are MNHEY and SVGAGI. This CDR3 is 16 amino acids long. The source of the sample is a study of long-term antiretroviral therapy in people with HIV. Broader study findings: In HIV, the repertoires covered a tighter span of CDR3 lengths than in controls.

A v3.0 immunoSEQ assay was performed at survey level. Measured with immunoSEQ multiplex PCR; TCRdb has only the in-frame clones, and not every one. The sample carries about 15,000 clones, about 81% recorded once. The chain is built from TRBV6-5 and TRBJ2-3; tentative D call: TRBD2 (6 bases). The sequencing here drew on unsorted PBMCs, taken approximately 3.2 years after starting antiretroviral therapy. The clonotype originates from a woman in her thirties or forties with HIV. The CDR3 nucleotides read TGTGCCAGCAGTTACGGGGTAGCGGCTAGCACAGATACGCAGTATTTT. It yields the protein CASSYGVAASTDTQYF.